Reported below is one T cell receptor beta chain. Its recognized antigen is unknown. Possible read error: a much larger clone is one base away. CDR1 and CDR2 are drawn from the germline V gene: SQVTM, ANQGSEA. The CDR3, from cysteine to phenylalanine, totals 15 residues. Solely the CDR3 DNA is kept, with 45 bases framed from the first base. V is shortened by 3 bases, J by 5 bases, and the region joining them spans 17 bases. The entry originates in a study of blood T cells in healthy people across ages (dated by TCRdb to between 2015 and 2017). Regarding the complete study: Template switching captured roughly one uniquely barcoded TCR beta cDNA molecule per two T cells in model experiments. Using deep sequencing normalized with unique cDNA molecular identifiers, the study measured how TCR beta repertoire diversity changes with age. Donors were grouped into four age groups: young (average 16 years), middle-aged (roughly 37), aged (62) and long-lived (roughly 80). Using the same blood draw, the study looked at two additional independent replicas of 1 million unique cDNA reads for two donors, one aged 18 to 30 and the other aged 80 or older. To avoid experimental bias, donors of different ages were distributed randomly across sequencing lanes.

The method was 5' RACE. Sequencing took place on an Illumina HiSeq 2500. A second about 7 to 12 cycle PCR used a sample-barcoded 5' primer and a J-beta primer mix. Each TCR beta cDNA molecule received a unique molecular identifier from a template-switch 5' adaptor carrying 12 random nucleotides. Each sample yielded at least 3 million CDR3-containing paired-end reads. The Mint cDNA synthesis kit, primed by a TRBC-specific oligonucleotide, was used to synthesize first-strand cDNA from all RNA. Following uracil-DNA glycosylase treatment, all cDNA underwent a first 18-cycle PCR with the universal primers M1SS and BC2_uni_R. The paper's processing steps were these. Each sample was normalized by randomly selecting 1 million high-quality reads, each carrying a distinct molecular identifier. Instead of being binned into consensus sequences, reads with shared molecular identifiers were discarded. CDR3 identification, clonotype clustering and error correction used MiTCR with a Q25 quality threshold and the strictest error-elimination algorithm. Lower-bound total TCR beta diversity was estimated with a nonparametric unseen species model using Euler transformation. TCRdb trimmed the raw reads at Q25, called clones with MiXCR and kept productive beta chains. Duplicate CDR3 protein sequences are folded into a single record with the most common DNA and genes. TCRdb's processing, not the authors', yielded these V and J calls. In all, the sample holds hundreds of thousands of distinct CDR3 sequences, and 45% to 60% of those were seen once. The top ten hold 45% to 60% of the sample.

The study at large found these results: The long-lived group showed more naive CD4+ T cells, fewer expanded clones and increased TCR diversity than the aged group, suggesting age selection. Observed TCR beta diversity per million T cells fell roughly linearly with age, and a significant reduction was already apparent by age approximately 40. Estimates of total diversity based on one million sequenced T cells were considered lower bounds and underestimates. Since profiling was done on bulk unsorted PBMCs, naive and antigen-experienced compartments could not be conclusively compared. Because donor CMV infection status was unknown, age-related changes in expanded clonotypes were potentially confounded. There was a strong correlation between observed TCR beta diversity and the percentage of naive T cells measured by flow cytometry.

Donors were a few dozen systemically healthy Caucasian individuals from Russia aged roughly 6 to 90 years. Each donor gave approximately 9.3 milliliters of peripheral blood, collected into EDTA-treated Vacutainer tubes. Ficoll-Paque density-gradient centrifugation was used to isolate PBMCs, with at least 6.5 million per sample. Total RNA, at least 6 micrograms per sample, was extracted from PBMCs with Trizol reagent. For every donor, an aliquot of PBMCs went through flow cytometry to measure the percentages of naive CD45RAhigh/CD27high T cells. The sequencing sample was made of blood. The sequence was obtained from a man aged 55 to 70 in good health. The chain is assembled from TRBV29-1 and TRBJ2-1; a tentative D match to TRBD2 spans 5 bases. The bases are TGCAGCGTTGAGGAAGGATGGACTGGTCACAATGAGCAGTTCTTC. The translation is CSVEEGWTGHNEQFF.